Listed below are T cell receptor beta chains from one sample, sequenced in a study of graft-versus-host responses after intestinal transplantation. These TCRs are of unknown antigen specificity. The data were produced by immunoSEQ multiplex PCR, yet TCRdb's version contains in-frame clones alone and is incomplete. The repertoire consists of roughly 96,000 clones, with roughly 91% occurring once and the leading ten covering about 0.45%. Sequencing used unstimulated CD8+ T cells sorted from spleen or lymph node cells, obtained before intestinal transplant. The receptors stem from a human donor who received an intestinal transplant. The CDR3 runs from the conserved cysteine through the conserved F or W. A D gene is named only where the DNA matches it firmly. Clone sizes are given selectively: once, few, many, or a class where the clone is expanded.

J gene: TRBJ2-7; D gene: .; clone size: once; V gene: TRBV2; CDR3 protein: CASSPEYEQYF; CDR3 DNA: TGTGCCAGCAGCCCCGAGTACGAGCAGTACTTC
J gene: TRBJ2-3; D gene: .; clone size: once; V gene: TRBV7-9; CDR3 protein: CASSLQTASTDTQYF; CDR3 DNA: TGTGCCAGCAGCTTACAGACAGCGAGCACAGATACGCAGTATTTT
J gene: TRBJ1-2; D gene: .; clone size: .; V gene: TRBV7-9; CDR3 protein: CASSLAVGVDGYTF; CDR3 DNA: TGTGCCAGCAGCTTAGCGGTCGGGGTGGATGGCTACACCTTC
J gene: TRBJ1-1; D gene: TRBD1; clone size: .; V gene: TRBV5-4; CDR3 protein: CASSRKWDRTTLNTEAFF; CDR3 DNA: TGTGCCAGCAGCCGGAAGTGGGACAGGACAACCTTGAACACTGAAGCTTTCTTT
J gene: TRBJ1-1; D gene: TRBD1; clone size: .; V gene: TRBV5-5; CDR3 protein: CASSFVGQGSTEAFF; CDR3 DNA: TGTGCCAGCAGCTTCGTTGGACAGGGGAGCACTGAAGCTTTCTTT
J gene: TRBJ2-2; D gene: TRBD2; clone size: .; V gene: TRBV27; CDR3 protein: CASRSTGTSGSTGELFF; CDR3 DNA: TGTGCCAGCAGATCAACGGGGACTAGCGGAAGCACCGGGGAGCTGTTTTTT
J gene: TRBJ2-7; D gene: .; clone size: .; V gene: TRBV30; CDR3 protein: CAWSVRQAFYEQYF; CDR3 DNA: TGTGCCTGGAGTGTACGACAGGCTTTTTACGAGCAGTACTTC
J gene: TRBJ1-2; D gene: .; clone size: .; V gene: TRBV6-5; CDR3 protein: CASSYSRRAGGYTF; CDR3 DNA: TGTGCCAGCAGTTACTCGAGAAGAGCGGGAGGCTACACCTTC
J gene: TRBJ2-5; D gene: .; clone size: .; V gene: TRBV15; CDR3 protein: CATSLDLGQETQYF; CDR3 DNA: TGTGCCACCTCTCTAGATCTGGGCCAAGAGACCCAGTACTTC
J gene: TRBJ1-1; D gene: TRBD1; clone size: .; V gene: TRBV5-4; CDR3 protein: CASSSGQENTEAFF; CDR3 DNA: TGTGCCAGCAGCTCCGGACAGGAGAACACTGAAGCTTTCTTT
J gene: TRBJ2-1; D gene: .; clone size: .; V gene: TRBV7-9; CDR3 protein: CASSSGLYNEQFF; CDR3 DNA: TGTGCCAGCAGCAGCGGGCTCTACAATGAGCAGTTCTTC
J gene: TRBJ1-2; D gene: .; clone size: few; V gene: TRBV25-1; CDR3 protein: CASSGQGGNYGYTF; CDR3 DNA: TGTGCCAGCAGTGGGCAGGGAGGTAACTATGGCTACACCTTC
J gene: TRBJ2-7; D gene: .; clone size: few; V gene: TRBV27; CDR3 protein: CASRDNYEQYF; CDR3 DNA: TGTGCCAGCCGGGACAACTACGAGCAGTACTTC
J gene: TRBJ2-7; D gene: .; clone size: .; V gene: TRBV5-1; CDR3 protein: CASSLARDYEQYF; CDR3 DNA: TGCGCCAGCAGCTTGGCCAGGGACTACGAGCAGTACTTC
J gene: TRBJ2-3; D gene: TRBD2; clone size: .; V gene: TRBV5-4; CDR3 protein: CASSLASVYASGGFTDTQYF; CDR3 DNA: TGTGCCAGCAGCTTGGCCTCAGTGTACGCTAGCGGGGGATTCACAGATACGCAGTATTTT
J gene: TRBJ2-7; D gene: .; clone size: .; V gene: TRBV4-3; CDR3 protein: CASSQDPPTGLEAYEQYF; CDR3 DNA: TGCGCCAGCAGCCAAGATCCACCTACAGGGCTGGAAGCCTACGAGCAGTACTTC
J gene: TRBJ2-2; D gene: TRBD2; clone size: .; V gene: TRBV13; CDR3 protein: CASSSLDLSGWNAGELFF; CDR3 DNA: TGTGCCAGCAGCTCGTTGGACCTTAGCGGGTGGAACGCCGGGGAGCTGTTTTTT
J gene: TRBJ1-2; D gene: TRBD1; clone size: once; V gene: TRBV7-2; CDR3 protein: CASSPSGTGYGYTF; CDR3 DNA: TGTGCCAGCAGCCCGTCCGGGACAGGGTATGGCTACACCTTC
J gene: TRBJ2-6; D gene: .; clone size: once; V gene: TRBV6-5; CDR3 protein: CASRIESGANVLTF; CDR3 DNA: TGTGCCAGCAGGATAGAGTCTGGGGCCAACGTCCTGACTTTC
J gene: TRBJ2-3; D gene: .; clone size: .; V gene: TRBV9; CDR3 protein: CASRRRDLSTDTQYF; CDR3 DNA: TGTGCCAGCAGAAGGCGGGATTTAAGCACAGATACGCAGTATTTT
J gene: TRBJ2-5; D gene: TRBD2; clone size: .; V gene: TRBV30; CDR3 protein: CAGTSGRTQETQYF; CDR3 DNA: TGTGCCGGGACTAGCGGGAGAACTCAAGAGACCCAGTACTTC
J gene: TRBJ2-3; D gene: TRBD1; clone size: .; V gene: TRBV4-1; CDR3 protein: CASRVRQGARDTQYF; CDR3 DNA: TGCGCCAGCAGGGTGAGACAGGGGGCGAGAGATACGCAGTATTTT
J gene: TRBJ2-5; D gene: TRBD2; clone size: .; V gene: TRBV7-2; CDR3 protein: CASSSSLRGLAGQETQYF; CDR3 DNA: TGTGCCAGCAGCTCATCGCTGAGGGGACTAGCGGGGCAAGAGACCCAGTACTTC
J gene: TRBJ1-2; D gene: .; clone size: .; V gene: TRBV29-1; CDR3 protein: CSVDIPQNYGYTF; CDR3 DNA: TGCAGCGTTGATATTCCGCAGAACTATGGCTACACCTTC
J gene: TRBJ1-1; D gene: TRBD1; clone size: .; V gene: TRBV30; CDR3 protein: CASYRGAEAFF; CDR3 DNA: TGTGCCAGCTACAGGGGCGCTGAAGCTTTCTTT
J gene: TRBJ2-7; D gene: .; clone size: once; V gene: TRBV19; CDR3 protein: CASSLSNDRYHEQYF; CDR3 DNA: TGTGCCAGTAGTCTTTCTAATGACAGATACCACGAGCAGTACTTC
J gene: TRBJ1-1; D gene: .; clone size: .; V gene: TRBV28; CDR3 protein: CASSLKPLLTGNTEAFF; CDR3 DNA: TGTGCCAGCAGCCTAAAACCCTTGTTGACAGGGAACACTGAAGCTTTCTTT
J gene: TRBJ2-3; D gene: .; clone size: .; V gene: TRBV11-2; CDR3 protein: CASRPLGADTQYF; CDR3 DNA: TGTGCCAGCAGACCCCTAGGAGCAGATACGCAGTATTTT
J gene: TRBJ1-2; D gene: TRBD1; clone size: .; V gene: TRBV27; CDR3 protein: CASSQGQEYGYTF; CDR3 DNA: TGTGCCAGCAGCCAAGGACAGGAATATGGCTACACCTTC
J gene: TRBJ2-1; D gene: .; clone size: .; V gene: TRBV18; CDR3 protein: CASSPPDRAGEQFF; CDR3 DNA: TGTGCCAGCTCACCACCGGATCGGGCGGGTGAGCAGTTCTTC
J gene: TRBJ2-3; D gene: TRBD2; clone size: .; V gene: TRBV19; CDR3 protein: CASSIRGRGDGTDTQYF; CDR3 DNA: TGTGCCAGTAGTATAAGGGGTCGGGGGGATGGCACAGATACGCAGTATTTT
J gene: TRBJ1-3; D gene: .; clone size: .; V gene: TRBV28; CDR3 protein: CASSVLGSGNTIYF; CDR3 DNA: TGTGCCAGCAGTGTCCTCGGGTCTGGAAACACCATATATTTT
J gene: TRBJ2-7; D gene: TRBD1; clone size: few; V gene: TRBV4-3; CDR3 protein: CASSQDQGGSEQYF; CDR3 DNA: TGCGCCAGCAGCCAAGATCAAGGGGGCAGCGAGCAGTACTTC
J gene: TRBJ2-1; D gene: .; clone size: .; V gene: TRBV7-9; CDR3 protein: CASSSPSRKHHNEQFF; CDR3 DNA: TGTGCCAGCAGCTCCCCCTCGCGTAAGCACCACAATGAGCAGTTCTTC
J gene: TRBJ2-5; D gene: .; clone size: once; V gene: TRBV6-5; CDR3 protein: CASSGGGGTETQYF; CDR3 DNA: TGTGCCAGCAGCGGAGGGGGGGGGACGGAGACCCAGTACTTC
J gene: TRBJ2-7; D gene: .; clone size: .; V gene: TRBV12-1; CDR3 protein: CASSFVSGQYF; CDR3 DNA: TGTGCCAGCAGCTTCGTCTCGGGGCAGTACTTC
J gene: TRBJ2-5; D gene: TRBD1; clone size: .; V gene: TRBV9; CDR3 protein: CASSPGTALNGETQYF; CDR3 DNA: TGTGCCAGCAGCCCCGGGACAGCCTTGAATGGGGAGACCCAGTACTTC
J gene: TRBJ1-1; D gene: .; clone size: .; V gene: TRBV19; CDR3 protein: CASNQGNTEAFF; CDR3 DNA: TGTGCCAGCAACCAGGGGAACACTGAAGCTTTCTTT
J gene: TRBJ1-5; D gene: .; clone size: .; V gene: TRBV15; CDR3 protein: CATSPGHHQPQHF; CDR3 DNA: TGTGCCACCAGCCCCGGTCATCATCAGCCCCAGCATTTT
J gene: TRBJ2-1; D gene: .; clone size: .; V gene: TRBV9; CDR3 protein: CASSVAGNEQFF; CDR3 DNA: TGTGCCAGCAGCGTAGCGGGGAATGAGCAGTTCTTC
J gene: TRBJ2-2; D gene: TRBD1; clone size: once; V gene: TRBV6-5; CDR3 protein: CASSLRGGETGELFF; CDR3 DNA: TGTGCCAGCAGCCTGCGAGGGGGCGAAACCGGGGAGCTGTTTTTT
J gene: TRBJ2-7; D gene: TRBD1; clone size: once; V gene: TRBV5-8; CDR3 protein: CASSHPGTGYEQYF; CDR3 DNA: TGTGCCAGCAGCCACCCCGGGACAGGGTACGAGCAGTACTTC
J gene: TRBJ2-5; D gene: TRBD2; clone size: .; V gene: TRBV5-1; CDR3 protein: CASSPGLAGPNNQETQYF; CDR3 DNA: TGCGCCAGCAGCCCCGGACTAGCGGGCCCAAACAATCAAGAGACCCAGTACTTC
J gene: TRBJ2-7; D gene: TRBD2; clone size: .; V gene: TRBV27; CDR3 protein: CASSLSAGAGEQYF; CDR3 DNA: TGTGCCAGCAGTTTATCAGCGGGAGCCGGCGAGCAGTACTTC
J gene: TRBJ1-2; D gene: .; clone size: .; V gene: TRBV6-1; CDR3 protein: CASSEASGRTNYGYTF; CDR3 DNA: TGTGCCAGCAGTGAAGCGTCGGGGAGAACTAACTATGGCTACACCTTC
J gene: TRBJ1-2; D gene: TRBD1; clone size: .; V gene: TRBV5-5; CDR3 protein: CASSRGQGDYGYTF; CDR3 DNA: TGTGCCAGCAGCCGGGGACAGGGGGACTATGGCTACACCTTC
J gene: TRBJ2-7; D gene: TRBD1; clone size: .; V gene: TRBV9; CDR3 protein: CASSPRDRGPYEQYF; CDR3 DNA: TGTGCCAGCAGCCCCCGGGACAGGGGCCCCTACGAGCAGTACTTC
J gene: TRBJ2-1; D gene: .; clone size: .; V gene: TRBV7-2; CDR3 protein: CASSLVSRGTYNEQFF; CDR3 DNA: TGTGCCAGCAGCTTAGTAAGTCGGGGGACCTACAATGAGCAGTTCTTC
J gene: TRBJ1-1; D gene: TRBD1; clone size: .; V gene: TRBV9; CDR3 protein: CASSAGTGIWFTEAFF; CDR3 DNA: TGTGCCAGCAGCGCAGGGACAGGGATTTGGTTCACTGAAGCTTTCTTT
J gene: TRBJ2-7; D gene: .; clone size: .; V gene: TRBV6-5; CDR3 protein: CASSYSRAPLYEQYF; CDR3 DNA: TGTGCCAGCAGTTACTCGCGGGCCCCCCTCTACGAGCAGTACTTC
J gene: TRBJ2-5; D gene: .; clone size: .; V gene: TRBV10-2; CDR3 protein: CASRPGHYQETQYF; CDR3 DNA: TGCGCCAGCAGACCTGGACACTACCAAGAGACCCAGTACTTC